The 26 T cell receptor beta chains below all came from one sample that was sequenced in a study of identical twins. TCRdb independently ran MiXCR on the 5' RACE reads; one entry per CDR3 protein. The repertoire holds around 530,000 distinct CDR3 sequences, with 13% to 15% as singletons. Separately, the same data were catalogued under a study of yellow fever vaccine responses in identical twins.

What was sequenced was CD4+ T cells sorted from blood. These receptors all stem from a woman aged 18 to 35 in good health.

The chain joins TRBV7-2 to TRBJ2-7; 11 bases are a match to TRBD2. J was trimmed by 9 bases and V by 1 base; bases with no gene match: 2. CDR1 is SGHTA and CDR2 is FQGNSA in the germline V gene. This CDR3 region has 13 residues. CDR3 sequence reads: CASSLGTSGGQYF. CDR3 coding DNA: TGTGCCAGCAGCTTAGGAACTAGCGGGGGGCAGTACTTC.

This clonotype has only a few counts. The rearrangement uses TRBV14 and TRBJ1-1; D may be TRBD1 (6 bases). This CDR3 has 17 residues. V shed 0 bases and J shed 0 bases, with 14 bases lying between them. Germline V gives CDR1 SGHDN, CDR2 FVKESK. CDR3: CASSQDAGTKVNTEAFF. DNA of the CDR3: TGTGCCAGCAGCCAAGACGCAGGGACAAAAGTGAACACTGAAGCTTTCTTT. Filled out from reference TRBV14 and TRBJ1-1, the complete variable domain reads EAGVTQFPSHSVIEKGQTVTLRCDPISGHDNLYWYRRVMGKEIKFLLHFVKESKQDESGMPNNRFLAERTGGTYSTLKVQPAELEDSGVYFCASSQDAGTKVNTEAFFGQGTRLTVV.

The V gene is TRBV28, the J gene TRBJ2-7; D possibly corresponds to TRBD2 (7 bases). Germline lookup yields CDR1 MDHEN and CDR2 SYDVKM. The CDR3 is 14 residues long. V was pared by 4 bases and J by 6 bases, with 16 bases between. The CDR3 spells CASSSPGRGVEQYF. The CDR3, as DNA: TGTGCCAGCAGTTCCCCGGGGAGGGGGGTCGAGCAGTACTTC.

The chain couples TRBV7-6 to TRBJ2-2; the D is unclear. The germline V and J ends were trimmed by 5 bases and 7 bases, with 14 bases remaining between them. This CDR3 is 14 amino acids long. Germline CDR1 SGHVS, CDR2 FNYEAQ. For the CDR3, the DNA is TGTGCCAGCAGCCCATATCTTATGGGCGGGGAGCTGTTTTTT. Translation: CASSPYLMGGELFF.

The rearrangement joins TRBV10-2 to TRBJ2-7, with D possibly being TRBD1 (5 bases). This CDR3 has 13 amino acids. V dropped 2 bases and J dropped 9 bases, with 14 bases sitting between them. The V gene's germline CDR1 is WSHSY and CDR2 SAAADI. CDR3 in amino acids: CASSELGASVQYV. DNA for the CDR3: TGCGCCAGCAGTGAGCTTGGGGCTAGTGTGCAGTACGTC.

This clonotype has just a few counts. The chain uses TRBV24-1 and TRBJ2-1; 10 bases agree with TRBD2. Unmatched junction bases numbered 5, after V lost 5 bases and J lost 2 bases. CDR1 is KGHDR, CDR2 SFDVKD, per germline. The CDR3 covers 16 residues. The CDR3 DNA reads TGTGCCACCAGTGTTGGGACTAGCGAAACCTACAATGAGCAGTTCTTC. Translating it yields CATSVGTSETYNEQFF.

The rearrangement joins TRBV2 to TRBJ2-1; the match to TRBD2 covers 9 bases. CDR3 length equals 13 residues. With V trimmed by 7 bases and J by 7 bases, 5 bases remained unmatched. Germline V lookup: CDR1 SNHLY, CDR2 FYNNEI. CDR3 amino acids: CASISSGNNEQFF. The CDR3 bases are TGTGCCAGCATTTCTAGCGGGAATAATGAGCAGTTCTTC.

A few counts support this clonotype. This chain connects TRBV15 to TRBJ1-5; the match to TRBD1 covers 10 bases. V gave up 3 bases and J gave up 6 bases; unmatched junction bases: 2. Looked up from germline, CDR1 is LNHNV and CDR2 is YYDKDF (reference sequence). The CDR3 covers 14 residues. This CDR3 is CATSRTGGLQPQHF. Here the CDR3 DNA reads TGTGCCACCAGCAGGACAGGGGGCCTTCAGCCCCAGCATTTT. The whole variable domain, remainder taken from reference TRBV15 and TRBJ1-5, is DAMVIQNPRYQVTQFGKPVTLSCSQTLNHNVMYWYQQKSSQAPKLLFHYYDKDFNNEADTPDNFQSRRPNTSFCFLDIRSPGLGDTAMYLCATSRTGGLQPQHFGDGTRLSIL.

This clonotype was picked up a small number of times. The chain combines TRBV5-1 with TRBJ2-2; no firm D call. The germline V gene encodes CDR1 SGHRS and CDR2 YFSETQ. The CDR3 runs to 14 residues. V was cut by 2 bases and J by 4 bases, with 9 bases left in between. CDR3: CASSLVQLTGELFF. The DNA for the CDR3 is TGCGCCAGCAGCTTAGTACAACTCACCGGGGAGCTGTTTTTT.

This clonotype appeared a few times. V is TRBV10-1 and J is TRBJ2-3; weak D call: TRBD2 (5 bases). Trimming took 3 bases from V and 3 from J, leaving 13 bases between them. CDR3 size: 15 residues. Germline values: CDR1 WNHNN, CDR2 SYGVQD (reference sequence). Here the CDR3 reads CASSDPDPGTDTQYF. CDR3 sequence (DNA): TGCGCCAGCAGTGATCCGGATCCGGGGACAGATACGCAGTATTTT.

This clonotype has only a few counts. V is TRBV7-9 and J is TRBJ1-2; 7 bases fit TRBD1. Germline trimming cut 6 bases from V and 0 bases from J; bases unmatched to any gene: 13. This CDR3 region has 17 residues. Germline CDR1 and CDR2: SEHNR and FQNEAQ (reference sequence). DNA for the CDR3: TGTGCCAGCAGTAACCAGGGGACAGCCTTATCTAACTATGGCTACACCTTC. Protein: CASSNQGTALSNYGYTF.

V gene TRBV9 combines with J gene TRBJ2-7; 12 bases match TRBD2. Germline assignment: CDR1 SGDLS and CDR2 YYNGEE. After removal of 4 bases from V and 2 bases from J, the junction contained 7 bases not matched to a gene. The CDR3 runs 16 residues. CDR3 protein: CASSPETSGGPYEQYF. The CDR3 coding sequence is TGTGCCAGCAGCCCAGAGACTAGCGGGGGCCCCTACGAGCAGTACTTC.

This clonotype has ten or more counts. This sequence joins TRBV10-3 and TRBJ2-7, with 9 bases identical to TRBD1. Per the germline V gene, CDR1 is ENHRY and CDR2 is SYGVKD. The ends lost 9 bases at V and 3 bases at J; junction bases unmatched: 3. The CDR3 is 12 amino acids. CDR3 region: CAIGTGSYEQYF. CDR3 coding DNA: TGTGCCATAGGGACAGGGAGCTACGAGCAGTACTTC.

This chain uses TRBV20-1 with TRBJ2-1; 7 bases match TRBD1. This CDR3 has 14 residues. Germline CDR1 is DFQATT and CDR2 is SNEGSKA (reference sequence). V dropped 1 base and J dropped 7; count of bases not matched to a gene: 7. The CDR3 loop reads CSARGQTGMNEQFF. CDR3 nucleotide sequence: TGCAGTGCTAGAGGCCAGACAGGGATGAATGAGCAGTTCTTC.

This clonotype turned up a few times. The V and J genes are TRBV20-1 and TRBJ1-2, with TRBD1 as a possible D gene (5 bases). This CDR3 has 13 amino acids. Germline V lookup: CDR1 DFQATT, CDR2 SNEGSKA (reference sequence). Between the trimmed V and J ends, which lost 7 bases and 0 bases, there was a span of 12 bases. The CDR3 sequence: CSVTPGPNYGYTF. The DNA for the CDR3 is TGCAGTGTCACCCCGGGACCTAACTATGGCTACACCTTC.

The chain is built from TRBV7-7 and TRBJ2-3; no firm D call. The CDR3 consists of 13 residues. Trimming pared 4 bases from V and 2 bases from J, leaving 7 bases between. CDR1 is SSHAT, CDR2 FNYEAQ, per germline (reference sequence). The CDR3 reads CASSYDPTDTQYF. The CDR3 DNA follows: TGTGCCAGCAGCTACGACCCCACAGATACGCAGTATTTT.

This clonotype was seen a handful of times. The chain combines TRBV21-1 with TRBJ2-2. TRBV21-1 is shown as a pseudogene. The CDR3 is made up of 13 amino acids. The CDR3 DNA reads as TGTGCCAGCAGCAAAGAGTTCGGCGGGGAGCTGTTTTTT. This encodes CASSKEFGGELFF.

The table lists this clonotype with a few counts. CDR3 DNA: TGTGCCAGCAGCCAAGATACAGCTGGTGATACGCAGTATTTT. Translating gives CASSQDTAGDTQYF. The chain joins TRBV3-1 to TRBJ2-3; D gene unclear. This CDR3 region has 14 residues. The ends were cut back, 0 bases at V and 6 bases at J, with 10 bases in the middle. Looked up from germline, CDR1 is LGHDT and CDR2 is YNNKEL (reference sequence).

The chain has TRBV15 and TRBJ2-7, with D possibly matching TRBD2 (5 bases). Deletions cut 1 base from V and 3 bases from J, with 10 bases between. The CDR3 length is 14 residues. The V gene's germline CDR1 is LNHNV and CDR2 YYDKDF (reference sequence). The CDR3 is CATSRVLVRYEQYF. The CDR3 DNA follows: TGTGCCACCAGCAGAGTACTAGTACGCTACGAGCAGTACTTC. The variable domain in full, completed from reference TRBV15 and TRBJ2-7, reads DAMVIQNPRYQVTQFGKPVTLSCSQTLNHNVMYWYQQKSSQAPKLLFHYYDKDFNNEADTPDNFQSRRPNTSFCFLDIRSPGLGDTAMYLCATSRVLVRYEQYFGPGTRLTVT.

This clonotype was seen only a few times. The rearrangement uses TRBV14 and TRBJ2-1, with D unclear. In germline, CDR1 is SGHDN, CDR2 FVKESK. Deletions cut 0 bases from V and 2 bases from J, with 14 bases between. The CDR3 has 17 residues. The CDR3 is CASSQDSWVGPYNEQFF. DNA for the CDR3: TGTGCCAGCAGCCAAGATTCCTGGGTTGGCCCCTACAATGAGCAGTTCTTC.

The chain employs TRBV7-3 and TRBJ2-1, with 8 bases identical to TRBD2. Germline V gene sequence: CDR1 SGHTA, CDR2 FQGTGA. CDR3 length: 17 amino acids. Trimming removed 3 bases from V and 0 bases from J; junction bases left unmatched: 7. The CDR3, as DNA: TGTGCCAGCAGCTTCGGGGGGGACGGGAGCTCCTACAATGAGCAGTTCTTC. This gives the protein CASSFGGDGSSYNEQFF. The whole variable domain, remainder taken from reference TRBV7-3 and TRBJ2-1, is GAGVSQTPSNKVTEKGKYVELRCDPISGHTALYWYRQSLGQGPEFLIYFQGTGAADDSGLPNDRFFAVRPEGSVSTLKIQRTERGDSAVYLCASSFGGDGSSYNEQFFGPGTRLTVL.

This clonotype has a handful of counts. This rearrangement joins TRBV27 to TRBJ2-5; TRBD2 aligns across 12 bases. V lost 6 bases, J lost 0 bases, and 2 bases stayed unmatched. Germline lookup yields CDR1 MNHEY and CDR2 SMNVEV (reference sequence). The CDR3 has 15 residues. The CDR3 reads CASRGTSGHQETQYF. DNA for the CDR3: TGTGCCAGCAGAGGGACTAGCGGGCACCAAGAGACCCAGTACTTC.

V gene TRBV20-1 combines with J gene TRBJ2-2; TRBD2 matches 7 bases. V was clipped by 0 bases and J by 7 bases; unmatched bases: 8. In germline, CDR1 is DFQATT, CDR2 SNEGSKA (reference sequence). This CDR3 region has 15 residues. The CDR3 loop is CSARDSVGGFGELFF. The CDR3 coding sequence is TGCAGTGCTAGAGATAGCGTGGGAGGGTTCGGGGAGCTGTTTTTT.

This clonotype was counted only a few times. The chain joins TRBV5-1 to TRBJ1-5; D remains unclear. Germline V lookup: CDR1 SGHRS, CDR2 YFSETQ. The CDR3 sequence is 15 residues long. Trimming took 1 base from V and 4 from J, leaving 12 bases between them. The CDR3 coding sequence is TGCGCCAGCAGCTTGCTGGGTGAGTCGAATCAGCCCCAGCATTTT. Translating gives CASSLLGESNQPQHF. Full variable domain (remainder filled in from reference TRBV5-1 and TRBJ1-5): KAGVTQTPRYLIKTRGQQVTLSCSPISGHRSVSWYQQTPGQGLQFLFEYFSETQRNKGNFPGRFSGRQFSNSRSEMNVSTLELGDSALYLCASSLLGESNQPQHFGDGTRLSIL.

The rearrangement joins TRBV18 to TRBJ2-1; TRBD2 matches 10 bases. Germline assignment: CDR1 KGHSH and CDR2 LQKENI. CDR3 length equals 19 residues. V was pared by 1 base and J by 4 bases, with 13 bases of the junction left unmatched. CDR3 loop: CASSPQSGASGSTYNEQFF. The DNA of the CDR3 is TGTGCCAGCTCACCACAATCCGGGGCTAGCGGGAGTACGTACAATGAGCAGTTCTTC.

The V call is TRBV9, the J call TRBJ2-2; 14 nucleotides align to TRBD2. The V gene's germline CDR1 is SGDLS and CDR2 YYNGEE. This CDR3 region has 15 residues. J lost 6 bases, V lost 5 bases, and 3 bases had no gene match. CDR3: CASRPGLAGAGELFF. Here the CDR3 DNA reads TGTGCCAGCAGGCCGGGACTAGCGGGAGCCGGGGAGCTGTTTTTT.